The clone carrying this T cell receptor (beta chain) was detected many times. Its matching antigen is unknown. The authors made cDNA by 5'RACE with 10-nucleotide random UMIs. A single record per CDR3 protein comes from TCRdb applying MiXCR to the 5' RACE reads. The sample holds approximately 48,000 distinct CDR3 sequences, just over 3% seen once. This sample was included in a study of neurological immune-mediated disorders. Whole-study findings and limits: Expanded clones shared no CDR3 amino acid sequences across subjects, suggesting private repertoires in all groups.

Germline values: CDR1 SGHRS, CDR2 YFSETQ. Trimming at V came to 5 bases and at J to 5 bases, leaving 8 bases not matched to a gene. The CDR3 has 15 amino acids. The sequence derives from a woman aged 45-59 years with multiple sclerosis. The rearrangement uses TRBV5-1 and TRBJ2-3; 10 bases map to TRBD1. The sequenced material came from PBMCs. CDR3 DNA sequence: TGCGCCAGCAGGCTCGGGACAGGGGCGGGAGATACGCAGTATTTT. This gives the protein CASRLGTGAGDTQYF.